This entry lists 25 T cell receptor beta chains sequenced from one sample in a study of blood T cell repertoires in COVID-19. Sequencing used immunoSEQ multiplex PCR; TCRdb keeps in-frame clones, though not all of them. The table shows over 300,000 clones, with 89% occurring only once. The sequenced sample consisted of peripheral blood. Every receptor here comes from a man aged 35 to 55 with acute or convalescent COVID-19.

DNA for the CDR3: TGTGCCACCAGTGATTTGACGGACGAGCAGTACTTC. The encoded protein is CATSDLTDEQYF. The chain recombines TRBV24-1 with TRBJ2-7; D is ambiguous. Trimming shortened V by 0 bases and J by 5 bases, and 4 bases separated the two germline ends. The germline CDR1 and CDR2 sequences are KGHDR and SFDVKD. This CDR3 is built from 12 residues.

V is TRBV5-4 and J is TRBJ1-1; D call uncertain. This CDR3 has 16 amino acids. V was clipped by 3 bases and J by 1 base, with 16 bases between them. Germline lookup yields CDR1 SGHNT and CDR2 YYREEE (reference sequence). The CDR3 DNA is TGTGCCAGCAGCTGGGGTGGCAGACTAAAGAACACTGAAGCTTTCTTT. Its protein product is CASSWGGRLKNTEAFF.

The rearrangement uses TRBV12-3 or TRBV12-4 and TRBJ2-3; D is unclear. CDR3 length: 13 residues. The ends were cut back, 6 bases at V and 4 bases at J, with 11 bases in the middle. The CDR3 region is CASSYSSADTQYF. The CDR3, as DNA: TGTGCCAGCAGCTACTCCTCCGCAGATACGCAGTATTTT.

This chain connects TRBV10-3 to TRBJ1-1; TRBD1 matches 9 bases. J lost 1 base, V lost 1 base, and 4 bases had no gene match. The CDR3 is made up of 16 amino acids. Germline CDR1 ENHRY, CDR2 SYGVKD. CDR3 in amino acids: CAISEYSTGGNTEAFF. The CDR3 DNA is TGTGCCATCAGTGAGTATTCGACAGGGGGGAACACTGAAGCTTTCTTT.

Only one count was recorded for this clone. The genes are TRBV6-5 and TRBJ1-2; D uncertain. The V end was cut by 6 bases, the J end by 0 bases, with 8 bases between. Germline assignment: CDR1 MNHEY and CDR2 SVGAGI. The CDR3 has 13 amino acids. The CDR3 is CASRLLTNYGYTF. CDR3 bases: TGTGCCAGCAGACTTCTTACTAACTATGGCTACACCTTC.

This clone was recorded once. The J gene is TRBJ1-2, the V gene TRBV19; the match to TRBD1 covers 8 bases. Unmatched junction bases numbered 12, after V lost 2 bases and J lost 7 bases. CDR1 and CDR2 (germline): LNHDA, SQIVND (reference sequence). The CDR3 length is 16 residues. CDR3 amino acids: CASSISWQGAHLGYTF. The CDR3 DNA is TGTGCCAGTAGTATATCTTGGCAGGGGGCGCATCTTGGCTACACCTTC.

This rearrangement joins TRBV19 to TRBJ1-6; TRBD1 matches 8 bases. The V and J ends lost 1 base and 8 bases, in that order; junction bases with no gene match: 4. Germline CDR1 LNHDA, CDR2 SQIVND (reference sequence). CDR3 size: 15 residues. The CDR3 reads CASSIAPGGHSPLHF. CDR3 sequence (DNA): TGTGCCAGTAGTATAGCCCCAGGGGGCCATTCACCCCTCCACTTT.

CDR3 nucleotides: TGTGCCGCGGGACTAGCGGGAGGCAATGAGCAGTTCTTC. Protein sequence: CAAGLAGGNEQFF. The chain combines TRBV27 with TRBJ2-1; 15 bases are shared with TRBD2. The CDR3 runs 13 residues. Germline loops: CDR1 MNHEY, CDR2 SMNVEV (reference sequence). Trimming at V came to 11 bases and at J to 6 bases, leaving 2 bases not matched to a gene.

Here the CDR3 reads CASSFSRDRGFNTEAFF. In DNA, the CDR3 is TGCGCCAGCAGCTTCTCCCGGGACAGGGGGTTCAACACTGAAGCTTTCTTT. The rearrangement links TRBV5-1 to TRBJ1-1; 11 bases map to TRBD1. The V gene's germline CDR1 is SGHRS and CDR2 YFSETQ. The V and J ends lost 2 bases and 2 bases, in that order; junction bases with no gene match: 8. This CDR3 is 17 amino acids long. Looking up the rest from reference TRBV5-1 and TRBJ1-1 gives the full variable domain: KAGVTQTPRYLIKTRGQQVTLSCSPISGHRSVSWYQQTPGQGLQFLFEYFSETQRNKGNFPGRFSGRQFSNSRSEMNVSTLELGDSALYLCASSFSRDRGFNTEAFFGQGTRLTVV.

This clone was seen a few times. The chain is built from TRBV30 and TRBJ2-1, with D maybe TRBD2 (6 bases). The CDR3 loop spans 14 amino acids. Germline V lookup: CDR1 GTSNPN, CDR2 SVGIG (reference sequence). V dropped 4 bases and J dropped 2 bases, with 12 bases sitting between them. The CDR3 DNA is TGTGCCTGGATGTGGCGGGGTGCCTACAATGAGCAGTTCTTC. Translated: CAWMWRGAYNEQFF.

This clone was seen a handful of times. The rearrangement uses TRBV6-2 or TRBV6-3 and TRBJ2-7; 8 nucleotides line up with TRBD1. The V gene end was trimmed by 5 bases and the J gene end by 4 bases; junction bases not matched to a gene: 1. CDR3 length: 12 residues. The germline gives CDR1 MNHEY, CDR2 SVGEGT. CDR3 sequence: CASSNRGYEQYF. CDR3 in DNA: TGTGCCAGCAGTAACAGGGGGTACGAGCAGTACTTC.

The chain uses TRBV28 and TRBJ1-1, with D maybe TRBD1 (6 bases). The CDR3 is 12 residues long. Germline CDR1 is MDHEN and CDR2 is SYDVKM. V was shortened by 6 bases and J by 6 bases, with 11 bases between the two germline ends. The DNA of the CDR3 is TGTGCCAGCAGAGGACAGAAGGCTGAAGCTTTCTTT. Its protein is CASRGQKAEAFF. The variable domain in full, completed from reference TRBV28 and TRBJ1-1, reads DVKVTQSSRYLVKRTGEKVFLECVQDMDHENMFWYRQDPGLGLRLIYFSYDVKMKEKGDIPEGYSVSREKKERFSLILESASTNQTSMYLCASRGQKAEAFFGQGTRLTVV.

This chain uses TRBV28 with TRBJ1-2, with unresolved D. Germline CDR1 and CDR2: MDHEN and SYDVKM. V lost 1 base and J 6 bases, leaving 15 bases between the germline ends. There are 15 residues in the CDR3. For the CDR3, the DNA is TGTGCCAGCAGTTTATCGAACCCCGCGTATGATGGCTACACCTTC. Translated: CASSLSNPAYDGYTF.

The chain recombines TRBV27 with TRBJ1-2; tentatively, D is TRBD1 (6 bases). Germline lookup yields CDR1 MNHEY and CDR2 SMNVEV (reference sequence). The CDR3 length is 14 residues. V was clipped by 5 bases and J by 0 bases, with 10 bases between them. The CDR3: CASSNRDSNYGYTF. DNA of the CDR3: TGTGCCAGCAGTAACAGGGATTCTAACTATGGCTACACCTTC.

The rearrangement joins TRBV3-1 (or the pseudogene TRBV3-2) to TRBJ2-7, with D maybe TRBD1 (5 bases). V dropped 1 base and J dropped 1 base, with 11 bases sitting between them. The CDR3 is 15 residues long. CDR1 LGHDT and CDR2 YNNKEL come from the germline V gene (reference sequence). The CDR3 nucleotides are TGTGCCAGCAGCCAAGGGGTCCAGGGTTCCTACGAGCAGTACTTC. It codes for CASSQGVQGSYEQYF.

This clone came up once. The genes are TRBV18 and TRBJ2-7; D may be TRBD2 (5 bases). V lost 0 bases to trimming and J lost 2 bases, with 17 bases between them. CDR1 and CDR2 from the germline V gene are KGHSH and LQKENI. The CDR3 spans 17 residues. The CDR3 DNA follows: TGTGCCAGCTCACCACCCCTGGGGAGTAGCGTCCCCTACGAGCAGTACTTC. Encoded protein: CASSPPLGSSVPYEQYF.

V usage is TRBV29-1 and J usage is TRBJ2-5; possibly TRBD2 for D (6 bases). The CDR3 totals 15 residues. The ends were cut back, 4 bases at V and 0 bases at J, with 15 bases in the middle. CDR1 SQVTM and CDR2 ANQGSEA come from the germline V gene. As DNA, the CDR3 is TGCAGCGTTGGGAGGGGCAACACGTACCAAGAGACCCAGTACTTC. It is translated as CSVGRGNTYQETQYF.

Of note for this clone: Distinct nucleotide sequences in the sample also encode this CDR3. The rearrangement joins TRBV12-3 or TRBV12-4 to TRBJ1-1, with D hard to call. The V end lost 3 bases, the J end lost 2 bases, and 7 bases lay between the germline ends. The CDR3 runs to 13 residues. CDR3 in DNA: TGTGCCAGCAGTTTTAGAGGCAACACTGAAGCTTTCTTT. This codes for CASSFRGNTEAFF.

Concerning this clone: At the DNA level, this CDR3 is encoded by other sequences in the same sample as well. The chain uses TRBV7-9 and TRBJ1-5; 8 bases align to TRBD1. V lost 4 bases, J lost 0 bases, and 8 bases stayed unmatched. CDR1 is SEHNR, CDR2 FQNEAQ, per germline (reference sequence). The CDR3 is 17 residues long. CDR3 sequence: CASSSGTGDYSNQPQHF. CDR3 nucleotide sequence: TGTGCCAGCAGCTCCGGGACAGGTGATTATAGCAATCAGCCCCAGCATTTT.

V usage is TRBV2 and J usage is TRBJ1-1; 7 bases match TRBD1. The CDR3 has 14 residues. Germline lookup yields CDR1 SNHLY and CDR2 FYNNEI. After removal of 5 bases from V and 1 base from J, the junction contained 4 bases not matched to a gene. DNA for the CDR3: TGTGCCAGCAGTATGGGACAGACGAACACTGAAGCTTTCTTT. As protein: CASSMGQTNTEAFF.

The chain uses TRBV7-8 and TRBJ2-7; 7 positions agree with TRBD2. This CDR3 is 14 amino acids long. The germline V gene encodes CDR1 SGHVS and CDR2 FQNEAQ. Trimming at V came to 2 bases and at J to 3 bases, leaving 4 bases not matched to a gene. DNA of the CDR3: TGTGCCAGCAGCTTAAGGAGGACTAGCTACGAGCAGTACTTC. This translates into CASSLRRTSYEQYF.

V and J are TRBV24-1 and TRBJ1-4, with 10 bases fitting TRBD1. Germline values: CDR1 KGHDR, CDR2 SFDVKD. The ends lost 4 bases at V and 8 bases at J; junction bases unmatched: 12. The CDR3 is 17 residues long. The CDR3 loop reads CATSDNDGTGAYEKLFF. The CDR3 DNA follows: TGTGCCACCAGTGACAATGACGGGACAGGGGCTTACGAAAAACTGTTTTTT.

The V and J genes are TRBV5-1 and TRBJ1-1; tentative D call: TRBD1 (5 bases). Germline-derived CDR1 and CDR2 are SGHRS and YFSETQ. This CDR3 has 15 amino acids. Trimming took off 2 bases at V and 2 bases at J, with 13 bases between the two ends. This CDR3 is CASSLLGHNNTEAFF. In nucleotides, the CDR3 is TGCGCCAGCAGCTTATTGGGGCATAATAACACTGAAGCTTTCTTT.

The chain recombines TRBV14 with TRBJ2-1; TRBD2 matches 8 bases. With V trimmed by 7 bases and J by 0 bases, 17 bases remained unmatched. The CDR3 spans 19 residues. The V gene's germline CDR1 is SGHDN and CDR2 FVKESK. This CDR3 is CASTSGGEFYSSSYNEQFF. Written as DNA, the CDR3 is TGTGCCAGCACCTCGGGAGGGGAGTTTTATAGTAGCTCCTACAATGAGCAGTTCTTC.

The J gene is TRBJ1-4, the V gene TRBV24-1, with D perhaps matching TRBD1 (6 bases). Germline V gene lookup returns CDR1 KGHDR and CDR2 SFDVKD. This CDR3 has 13 residues. Trimming cost V 3 bases and J 8 bases, with 9 bases left between them. The CDR3 nucleotides read TGTGCCACCAGTGATCCCACAGGGGAAAAACTGTTTTTT. Its translation is CATSDPTGEKLFF.